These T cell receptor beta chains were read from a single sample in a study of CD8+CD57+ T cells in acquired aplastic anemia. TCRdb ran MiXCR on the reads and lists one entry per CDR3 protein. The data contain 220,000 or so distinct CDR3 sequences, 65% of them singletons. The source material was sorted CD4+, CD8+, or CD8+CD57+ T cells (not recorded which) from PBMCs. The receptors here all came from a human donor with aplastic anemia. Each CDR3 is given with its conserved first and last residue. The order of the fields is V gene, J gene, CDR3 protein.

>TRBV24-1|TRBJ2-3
CATSDATLRGSTDTQYF
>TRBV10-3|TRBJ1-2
CAIADFDRANGYTF
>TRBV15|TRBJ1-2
CATSRALGGYTF
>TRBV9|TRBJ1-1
CASSVDQGNTEAFF
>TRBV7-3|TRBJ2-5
CAASPLGSKTQYF
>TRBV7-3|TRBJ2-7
CASSLRGGAPGDYEQYF
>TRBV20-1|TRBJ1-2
CSARDPRTGGGYTF
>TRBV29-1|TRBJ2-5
CSVDRPRGSETQYF
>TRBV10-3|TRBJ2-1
CAIRNWTVQGNEQFF
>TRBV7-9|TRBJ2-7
CASSHAENLYEQYF
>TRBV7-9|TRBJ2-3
CASSLDLSGDTQYF
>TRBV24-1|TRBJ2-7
CATSDPRRTGGFEQYF
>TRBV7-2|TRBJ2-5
CASSSETLQGATQYF
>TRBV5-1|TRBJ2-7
CASSITSGDYEQYF
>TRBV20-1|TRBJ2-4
CSARDGGKNIQYF
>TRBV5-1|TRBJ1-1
CASSLEVQGWNTEAFF
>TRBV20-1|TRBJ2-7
CSTSGGLSSYEQYF
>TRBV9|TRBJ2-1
CASSDPKKTGGEYNEQFF
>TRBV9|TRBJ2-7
CASSPPLVNEQYF